This T cell receptor beta chain derives from a study of T cells in Graves' hyperthyroidism and ophthalmopathy. V was pared by 6 bases and J by 4 bases, with 7 bases of the junction left unmatched. CDR1 and CDR2 (germline): SQVTM, ANQGSEA. This CDR3 has 13 residues. This clonotype was detected ten times or more. It was RNA transcripts that yielded the amplified TCR beta CDR3 regions. First-round RT-PCR targeting the TCR CDR3 was performed with the HTBI primer set. Each CDR3 protein is one row after TCRdb ran MiXCR on the multiplex PCR reads. The sample lists some 500,000 distinct CDR3 sequences; roughly 25% were seen once.

Sequenced: blood. The rearrangement uses TRBV29-1 and TRBJ1-1; 8 bases fit TRBD1. The source of this sequence is a woman aged 25 to 39 with Graves' ophthalmopathy. This CDR3 reads CSVGDRQSTEAFF. In DNA form, the CDR3 reads TGCAGCGTGGGGGACAGGCAAAGCACTGAAGCTTTCTTT.